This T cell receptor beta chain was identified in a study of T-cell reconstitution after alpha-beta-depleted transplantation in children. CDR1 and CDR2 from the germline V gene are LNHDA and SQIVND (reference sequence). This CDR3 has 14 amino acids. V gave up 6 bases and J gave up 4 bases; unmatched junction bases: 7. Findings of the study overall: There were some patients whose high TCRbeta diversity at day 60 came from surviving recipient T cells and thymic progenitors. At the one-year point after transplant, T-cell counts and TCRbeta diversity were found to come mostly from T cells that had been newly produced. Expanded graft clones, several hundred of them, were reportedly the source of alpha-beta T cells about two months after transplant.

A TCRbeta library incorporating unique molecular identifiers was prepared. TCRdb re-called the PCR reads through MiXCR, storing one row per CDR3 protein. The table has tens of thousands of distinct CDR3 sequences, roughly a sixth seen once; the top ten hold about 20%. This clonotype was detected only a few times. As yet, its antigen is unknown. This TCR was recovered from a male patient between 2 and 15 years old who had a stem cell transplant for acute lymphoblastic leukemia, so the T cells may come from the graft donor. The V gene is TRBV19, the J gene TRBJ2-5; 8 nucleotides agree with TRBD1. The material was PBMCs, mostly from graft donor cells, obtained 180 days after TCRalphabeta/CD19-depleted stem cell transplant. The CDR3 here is CASRDDRGRETQYF. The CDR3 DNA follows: TGTGCCAGTAGAGACGACAGGGGACGAGAGACCCAGTACTTC.